This TCR beta chain was identified in a study of cytomegalovirus exposure and HLA in healthy donors. About the research overall: Approximately 81% of roughly 430 genotyped donors fell in the Caucasian-associated ancestry cluster. Study findings and constraints: Published work reported that the classifier diagnosed cytomegalovirus status with high specificity and sensitivity. Sequencing depth roughly uniform across donors was assumed in presence/absence analyses. Analyzed later, association rates of TCRs varied across HLA loci, with DRB1 most and HLA-C fewest.

A multiplex PCR was run with 60 Vbeta primers and 13 Jbeta primers. The data were produced by immunoSEQ multiplex PCR, yet TCRdb's version contains in-frame clones alone and is incomplete. The sample lists 150,000 to 200,000 clones, approximately 80% occurring once. From germline, CDR1 is SGHRS and CDR2 YFSETQ. Trimming left V 1 base short and J 10 bases short, with 18 bases between. The CDR3 extends over 15 amino acids. To note about this clone: Its target is not known.

This sequence was found in a man aged 18-30 years in good health and CMV-seronegative. V gene TRBV5-1 combines with J gene TRBJ2-1; weak D call: TRBD2 (6 bases). The sample was PBMCs. The CDR3 loop is CASSLNVGTEQEQFF. As DNA, the CDR3 is TGCGCCAGCAGCTTGAATGTCGGGACTGAACAGGAGCAGTTCTTC.